The entry below gives a single TCR beta chain sequence along with its context. This record belongs to a study of CD4+ T cells in melanoma. Sequencing was performed with immunoSEQ multiplex PCR; in TCRdb, only in-frame clones are kept and a portion is missing. The sample yields fewer than 11,000 clones, 60% to 85% seen once. Germline V gene lookup returns CDR1 LGHDT and CDR2 YNNKEL (reference sequence). The V gene lost 6 bases and the J gene lost 2 bases, with 4 bases spanning the gap. The CDR3 is made up of 11 amino acids. The clonotype was recovered from a human donor with melanoma. The chain uses TRBV3-1 (or the pseudogene TRBV3-2) and TRBJ1-2; no clear D. The sequenced material came from cells from a culture (not recorded whether cultured in vitro). The CDR3 reads CASSQNYGYTF. DNA for the CDR3: TGTGCCAGCAGTCAAAACTATGGCTACACCTTC.